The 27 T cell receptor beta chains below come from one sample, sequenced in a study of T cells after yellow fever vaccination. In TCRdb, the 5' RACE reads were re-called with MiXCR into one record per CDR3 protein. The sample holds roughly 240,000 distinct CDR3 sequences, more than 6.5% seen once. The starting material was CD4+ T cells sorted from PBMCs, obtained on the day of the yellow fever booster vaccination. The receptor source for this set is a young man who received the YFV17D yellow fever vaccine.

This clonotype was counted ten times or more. This CDR3 reads CASSETGTGNIQYF. In DNA form, the CDR3 reads TGCGCCAGCAGCGAGACCGGGACAGGGAACATTCAGTACTTC. This chain links TRBV5-1 with TRBJ2-4, with TRBD1 matching over 9 bases. Per the germline V gene, CDR1 is SGHRS and CDR2 is YFSETQ. V shed 4 bases, J shed 7 bases, and the junction held 6 bases outside the gene matches. CDR3 length: 14 residues.

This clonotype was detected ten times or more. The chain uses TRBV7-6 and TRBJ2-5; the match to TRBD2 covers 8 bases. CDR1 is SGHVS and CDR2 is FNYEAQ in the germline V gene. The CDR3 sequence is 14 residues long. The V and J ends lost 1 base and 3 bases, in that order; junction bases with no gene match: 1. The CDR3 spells CASSLDGREETQYF. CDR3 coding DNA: TGTGCCAGCAGCTTAGACGGGAGGGAAGAGACCCAGTACTTC.

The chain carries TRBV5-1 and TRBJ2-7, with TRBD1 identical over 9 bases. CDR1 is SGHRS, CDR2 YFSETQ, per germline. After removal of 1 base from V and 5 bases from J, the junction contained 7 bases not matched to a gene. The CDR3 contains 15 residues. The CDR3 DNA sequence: TGCGCCAGCAGCTTGAGCGGACAGGGGACCCACGAGCAGTACTTC. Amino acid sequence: CASSLSGQGTHEQYF.

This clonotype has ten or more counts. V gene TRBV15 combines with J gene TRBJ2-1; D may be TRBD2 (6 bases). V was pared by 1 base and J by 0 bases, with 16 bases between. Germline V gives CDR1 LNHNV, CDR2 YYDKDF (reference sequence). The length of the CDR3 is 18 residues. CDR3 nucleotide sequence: TGTGCCACCAGCAGAGTATTCCAGCGGGCGAGCTCCTACAATGAGCAGTTCTTC. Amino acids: CATSRVFQRASSYNEQFF.

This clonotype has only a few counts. CDR3 sequence reads: CASSLDQWTEAFF. The CDR3, as DNA: TGTGCCAGCAGCTTAGATCAGTGGACTGAAGCTTTCTTT. The chain couples TRBV11-2 to TRBJ1-1; D is unresolved. The germline V and J ends were trimmed by 0 bases and 5 bases, with 7 bases remaining between them. The CDR3 covers 13 residues. Looked up from germline, CDR1 is SGHAT and CDR2 is FQNNGV.

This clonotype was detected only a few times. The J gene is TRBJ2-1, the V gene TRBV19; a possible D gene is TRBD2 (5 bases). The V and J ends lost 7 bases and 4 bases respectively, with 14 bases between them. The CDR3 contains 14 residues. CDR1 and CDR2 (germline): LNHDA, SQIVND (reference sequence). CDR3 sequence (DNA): TGTGCCAGTAATACGTGGGAGTCTTACAATGAGCAGTTCTTC. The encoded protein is CASNTWESYNEQFF.

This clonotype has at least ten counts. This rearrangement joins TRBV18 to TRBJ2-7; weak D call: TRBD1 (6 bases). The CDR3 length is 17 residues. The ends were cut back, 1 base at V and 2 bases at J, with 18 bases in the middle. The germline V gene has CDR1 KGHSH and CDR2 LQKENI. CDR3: CASSPRASGQRTYEQYF. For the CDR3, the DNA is TGTGCCAGCTCACCACGGGCTTCTGGACAGAGAACCTACGAGCAGTACTTC. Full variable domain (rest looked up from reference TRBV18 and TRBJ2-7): NAGVMQNPRHLVRRRGQEARLRCSPMKGHSHVYWYRQLPEEGLKFMVYLQKENIIDESGMPKERFSAEFPKEGPSILRIQQVVRGDSAAYFCASSPRASGQRTYEQYFGPGTRLTVT.

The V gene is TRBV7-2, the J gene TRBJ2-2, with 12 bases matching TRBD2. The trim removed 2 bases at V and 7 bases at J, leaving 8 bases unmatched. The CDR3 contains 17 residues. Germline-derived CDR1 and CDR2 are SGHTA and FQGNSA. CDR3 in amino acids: CASSLIGTSGSSGELFF. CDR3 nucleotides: TGTGCCAGCAGCTTAATCGGGACTAGCGGGTCTAGCGGGGAGCTGTTTTTT. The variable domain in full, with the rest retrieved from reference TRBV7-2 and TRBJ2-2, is GAGVSQSPSNKVTEKGKDVELRCDPISGHTALYWYRQSLGQGLEFLIYFQGNSAPDKSGLPSDRFSAERTGGSVSTLTIQRTQQEDSAVYLCASSLIGTSGSSGELFFGEGSRLTVL.

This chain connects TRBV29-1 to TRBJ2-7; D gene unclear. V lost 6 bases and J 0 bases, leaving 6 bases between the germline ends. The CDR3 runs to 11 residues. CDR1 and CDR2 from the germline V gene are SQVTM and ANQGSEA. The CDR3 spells CSVRVSYEQYF. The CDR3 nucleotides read TGCAGCGTCCGCGTCTCCTACGAGCAGTACTTC.

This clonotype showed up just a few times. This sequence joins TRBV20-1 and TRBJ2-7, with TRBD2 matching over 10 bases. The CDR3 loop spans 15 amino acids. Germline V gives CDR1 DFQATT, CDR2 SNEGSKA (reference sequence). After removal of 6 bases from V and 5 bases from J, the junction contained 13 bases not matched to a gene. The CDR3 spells CSAAPPASGRHEQYF. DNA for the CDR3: TGCAGTGCGGCCCCTCCGGCTAGCGGGAGACACGAGCAGTACTTC.

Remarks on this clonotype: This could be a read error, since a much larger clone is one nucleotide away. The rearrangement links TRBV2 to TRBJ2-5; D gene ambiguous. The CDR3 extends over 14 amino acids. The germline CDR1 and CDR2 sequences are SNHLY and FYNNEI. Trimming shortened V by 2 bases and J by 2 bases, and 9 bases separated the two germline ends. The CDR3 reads CASSEQRSQETQYF. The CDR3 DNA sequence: TGTGCCAGCAGTGAACAAAGGTCTCAAGAGACCCAGTACTTC.

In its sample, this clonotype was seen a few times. The CDR3 reads CASSQDGKGTDEQFF. CDR3 sequence (DNA): TGTGCCAGCAGCCAAGATGGAAAAGGGACCGATGAGCAGTTCTTC. V is TRBV14 and J is TRBJ2-1; either TRBD1 or TRBD2 may supply D (5 bases each). Germline V gene sequence: CDR1 SGHDN, CDR2 FVKESK. The length of the CDR3 is 15 residues. Trimming stripped 0 bases from V and 8 bases from J, with 14 bases between.

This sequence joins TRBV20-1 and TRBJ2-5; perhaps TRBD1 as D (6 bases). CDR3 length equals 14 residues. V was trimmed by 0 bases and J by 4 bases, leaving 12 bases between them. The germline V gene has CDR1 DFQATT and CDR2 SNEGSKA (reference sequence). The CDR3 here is CSARERQVGETQYF. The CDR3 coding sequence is TGCAGTGCTAGAGAACGACAGGTGGGAGAGACCCAGTACTTC.

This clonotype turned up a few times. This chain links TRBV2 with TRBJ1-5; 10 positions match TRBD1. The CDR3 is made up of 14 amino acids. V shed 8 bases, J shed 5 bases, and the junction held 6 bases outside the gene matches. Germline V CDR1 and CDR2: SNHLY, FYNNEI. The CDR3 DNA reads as TGTGCCAGCGCTAGGGACAGGGGTGATCAGCCCCAGCATTTT. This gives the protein CASARDRGDQPQHF. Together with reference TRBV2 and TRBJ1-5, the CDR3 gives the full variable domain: EPEVTQTPSHQVTQMGQEVILRCVPISNHLYFYWYRQILGQKVEFLVSFYNNEISEKSEIFDDQFSVERPDGSNFTLKIRSTKLEDSAMYFCASARDRGDQPQHFGDGTRLSIL.

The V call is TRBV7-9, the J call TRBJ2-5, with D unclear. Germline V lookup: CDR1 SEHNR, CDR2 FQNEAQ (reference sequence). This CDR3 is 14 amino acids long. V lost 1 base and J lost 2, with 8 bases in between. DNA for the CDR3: TGTGCCAGCAGCTTAGAATACAGACAAGAGACCCAGTACTTC. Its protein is CASSLEYRQETQYF.

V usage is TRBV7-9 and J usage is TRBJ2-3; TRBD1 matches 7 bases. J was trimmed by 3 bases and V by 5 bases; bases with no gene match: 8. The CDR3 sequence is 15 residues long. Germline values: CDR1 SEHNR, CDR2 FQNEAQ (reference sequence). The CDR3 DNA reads TGTGCCAGCAGCGCCGGACAGGCGTCAACAGATACGCAGTATTTT. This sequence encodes CASSAGQASTDTQYF.

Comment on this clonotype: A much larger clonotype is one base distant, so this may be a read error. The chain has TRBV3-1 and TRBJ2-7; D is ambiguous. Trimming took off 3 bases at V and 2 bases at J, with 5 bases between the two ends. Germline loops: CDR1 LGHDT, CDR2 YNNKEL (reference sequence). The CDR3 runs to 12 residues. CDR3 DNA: TGTGCCAGCAGCCAGATAACCTACGAGCAGTACTTC. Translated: CASSQITYEQYF.

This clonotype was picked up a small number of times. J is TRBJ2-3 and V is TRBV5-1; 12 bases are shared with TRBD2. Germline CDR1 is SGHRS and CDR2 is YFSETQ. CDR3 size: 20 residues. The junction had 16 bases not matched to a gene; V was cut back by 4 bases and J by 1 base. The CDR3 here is CASSGRTSGKVMSGTDTQYF. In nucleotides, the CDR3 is TGCGCCAGCAGCGGACGGACTAGCGGGAAAGTTATGTCTGGCACAGATACGCAGTATTTT.

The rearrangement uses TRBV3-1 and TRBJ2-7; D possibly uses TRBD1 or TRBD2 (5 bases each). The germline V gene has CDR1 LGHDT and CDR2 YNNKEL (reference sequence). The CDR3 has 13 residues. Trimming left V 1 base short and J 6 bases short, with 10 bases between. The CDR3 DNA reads TGTGCCAGCAGCCAAGTCACCGGGACCGAGCAGTACTTC. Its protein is CASSQVTGTEQYF.

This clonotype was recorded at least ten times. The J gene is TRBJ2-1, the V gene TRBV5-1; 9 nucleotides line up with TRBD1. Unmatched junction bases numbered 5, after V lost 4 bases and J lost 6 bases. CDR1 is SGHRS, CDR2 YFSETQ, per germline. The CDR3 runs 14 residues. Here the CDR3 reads CASSPGDRANEQFF. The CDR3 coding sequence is TGCGCCAGCAGCCCGGGGGACAGGGCCAATGAGCAGTTCTTC.

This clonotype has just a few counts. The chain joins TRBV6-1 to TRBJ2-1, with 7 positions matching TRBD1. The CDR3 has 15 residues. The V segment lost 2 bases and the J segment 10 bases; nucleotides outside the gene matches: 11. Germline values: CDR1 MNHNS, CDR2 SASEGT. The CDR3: CASSELDRAYSEQFF. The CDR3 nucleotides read TGTGCCAGCAGTGAACTCGACAGGGCCTACTCGGAGCAGTTCTTC.

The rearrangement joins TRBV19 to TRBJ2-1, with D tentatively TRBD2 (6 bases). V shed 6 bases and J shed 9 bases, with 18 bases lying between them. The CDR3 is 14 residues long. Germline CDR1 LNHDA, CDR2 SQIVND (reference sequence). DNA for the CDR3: TGTGCCAGTAGAGGCGGAAGAACTAGCCGTGAGCAGTTCTTC. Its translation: CASRGGRTSREQFF.

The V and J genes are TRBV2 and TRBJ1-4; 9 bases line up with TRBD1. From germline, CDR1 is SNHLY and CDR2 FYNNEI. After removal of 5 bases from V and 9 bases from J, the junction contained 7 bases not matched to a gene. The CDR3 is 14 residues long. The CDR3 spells CASSQGQGPKKLFF. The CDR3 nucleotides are TGTGCCAGCAGTCAGGGACAGGGTCCGAAAAAACTGTTTTTT.

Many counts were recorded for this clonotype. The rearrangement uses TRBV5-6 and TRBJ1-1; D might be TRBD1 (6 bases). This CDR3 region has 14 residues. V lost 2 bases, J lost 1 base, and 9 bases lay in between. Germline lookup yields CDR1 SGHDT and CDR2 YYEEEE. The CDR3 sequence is CASSFGTPNTEAFF. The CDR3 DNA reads TGTGCCAGCAGCTTCGGGACACCGAACACTGAAGCTTTCTTT.

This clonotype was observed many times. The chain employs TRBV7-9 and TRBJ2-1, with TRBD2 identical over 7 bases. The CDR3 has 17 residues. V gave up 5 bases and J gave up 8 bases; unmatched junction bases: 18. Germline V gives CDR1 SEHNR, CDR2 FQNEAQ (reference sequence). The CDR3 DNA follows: TGTGCCAGCAGCCCCCGGCTTCTCGGGAGCCGGGGGGATGAGCAGTTCTTC. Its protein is CASSPRLLGSRGDEQFF.

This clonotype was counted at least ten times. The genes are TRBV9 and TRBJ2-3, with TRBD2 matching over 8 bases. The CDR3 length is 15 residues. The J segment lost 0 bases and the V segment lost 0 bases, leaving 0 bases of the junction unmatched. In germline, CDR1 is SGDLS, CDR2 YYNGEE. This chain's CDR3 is CASSVVAGSTDTQYF. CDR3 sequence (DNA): TGTGCCAGCAGCGTAGTAGCGGGGAGCACAGATACGCAGTATTTT.

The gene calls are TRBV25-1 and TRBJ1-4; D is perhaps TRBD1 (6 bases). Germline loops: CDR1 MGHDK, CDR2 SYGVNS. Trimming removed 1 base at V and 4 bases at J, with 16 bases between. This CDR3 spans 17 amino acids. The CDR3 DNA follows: TGTGCCAGCAGTGAATCAGGAACAGGGCGCCGTAATGAAAAACTGTTTTTT. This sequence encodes CASSESGTGRRNEKLFF.